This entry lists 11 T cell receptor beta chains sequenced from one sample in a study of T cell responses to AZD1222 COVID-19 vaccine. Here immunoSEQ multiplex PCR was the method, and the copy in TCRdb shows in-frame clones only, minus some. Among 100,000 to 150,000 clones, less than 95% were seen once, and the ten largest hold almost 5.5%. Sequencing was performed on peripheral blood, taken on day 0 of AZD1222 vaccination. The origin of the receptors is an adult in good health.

CDR3 protein: CASSVVTDTQYF. The DNA of the CDR3 is TGTGCCAGCAGCGTAGTCACAGATACGCAGTATTTT. The chain carries TRBV9 and TRBJ2-3, with D uncertain. In germline, CDR1 is SGDLS, CDR2 YYNGEE. The CDR3 is made up of 12 amino acids. V was clipped by 0 bases and J by 2 bases, with 1 base between them.

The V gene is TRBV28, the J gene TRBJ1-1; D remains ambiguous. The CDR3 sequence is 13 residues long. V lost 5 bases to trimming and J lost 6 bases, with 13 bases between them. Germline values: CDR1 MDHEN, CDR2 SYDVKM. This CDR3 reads CASSPQVPPEAFF. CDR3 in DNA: TGTGCCAGCAGTCCGCAGGTACCGCCTGAAGCTTTCTTT.

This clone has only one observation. The CDR3 spells CASSPHGGGNYGYTF. In nucleotides, the CDR3 is TGTGCCAGCAGCCCCCACGGGGGTGGAAACTATGGCTACACCTTC. The V gene is TRBV6-5, the J gene TRBJ1-2; possible D gene TRBD1, 5 bases. Trimming removed 6 bases at V and 2 bases at J, with 16 bases between. This CDR3 has 15 residues. CDR1 MNHEY and CDR2 SVGAGI come from the germline V gene.

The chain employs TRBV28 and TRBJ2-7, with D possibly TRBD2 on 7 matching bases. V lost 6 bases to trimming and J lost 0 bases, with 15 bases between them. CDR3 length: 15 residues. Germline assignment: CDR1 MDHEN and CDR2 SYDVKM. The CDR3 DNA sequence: TGTGCCAGCAGCAAAGTAGGGGGGGTCTCCTACGAGCAGTACTTC. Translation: CASSKVGGVSYEQYF.

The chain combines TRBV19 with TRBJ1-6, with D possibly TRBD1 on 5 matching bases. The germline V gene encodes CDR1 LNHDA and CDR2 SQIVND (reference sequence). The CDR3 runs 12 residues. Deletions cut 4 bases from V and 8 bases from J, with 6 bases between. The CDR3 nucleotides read TGTGCCAGTAGTAAACAGGATTCACCCCTCCACTTT. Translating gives CASSKQDSPLHF.

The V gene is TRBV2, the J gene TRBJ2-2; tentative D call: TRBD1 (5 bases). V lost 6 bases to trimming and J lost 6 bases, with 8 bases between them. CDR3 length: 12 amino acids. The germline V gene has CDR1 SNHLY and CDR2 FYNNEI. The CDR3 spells CASRPGSGELFF. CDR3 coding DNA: TGTGCCAGCAGGCCAGGGTCCGGGGAGCTGTTTTTT.

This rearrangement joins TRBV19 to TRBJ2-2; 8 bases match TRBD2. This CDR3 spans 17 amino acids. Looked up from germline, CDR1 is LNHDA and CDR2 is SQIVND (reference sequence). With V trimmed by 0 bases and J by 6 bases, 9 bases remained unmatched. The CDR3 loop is CASSIDRIAGSSGELFF. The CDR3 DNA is TGTGCCAGTAGTATAGATAGGATAGCGGGAAGTTCCGGGGAGCTGTTTTTT.

CDR3 protein: CASREGHTNEKLFF. CDR3 sequence (DNA): TGTGCCAGCAGAGAGGGACACACAAATGAAAAACTGTTTTTT. The chain joins TRBV28 to TRBJ1-4; the D gene is possibly TRBD1 (6 bases). The length of the CDR3 is 14 residues. The V end was cut by 6 bases, the J end by 5 bases, with 13 bases between. The germline V gene encodes CDR1 MDHEN and CDR2 SYDVKM.

This chain's CDR3 is CASSSQGSNYGYTF. The DNA for the CDR3 is TGTGCCAGCAGTTCACAGGGTTCCAACTATGGCTACACCTTC. This sequence joins TRBV6-5 and TRBJ1-2; D might be TRBD1 (6 bases). This CDR3 contains 14 residues. Trimming removed 4 bases from V and 2 bases from J, with 11 bases in between. Germline V gene lookup returns CDR1 MNHEY and CDR2 SVGAGI.

This chain's CDR3 is CASRLQGSVYGYTF. CDR3 sequence (DNA): TGTGCCAGCAGACTTCAGGGGTCGGTCTATGGCTACACCTTC. V is TRBV28 and J is TRBJ1-2; a possible D gene is TRBD1 (6 bases). V was pared by 6 bases and J by 4 bases, with 15 bases between. Germline-derived CDR1 and CDR2 are MDHEN and SYDVKM. The CDR3 has 14 residues.

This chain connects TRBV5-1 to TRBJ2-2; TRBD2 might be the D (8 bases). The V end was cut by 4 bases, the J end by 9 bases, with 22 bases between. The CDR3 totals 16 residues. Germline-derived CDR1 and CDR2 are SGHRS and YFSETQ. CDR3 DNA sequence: TGCGCCAGCAGCCCCGAAGGGGGCGGGAGGTCGCGGGAGCTGTTTTTT. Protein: CASSPEGGGRSRELFF.